These 31 T cell receptor beta chains were all obtained from the same sample, sequenced in a study of T-cell memory formation after mild COVID-19. TCRdb reanalysed the 5' RACE reads using MiXCR and keeps one entry per CDR3 protein. The table has more than 80,000 distinct CDR3 sequences, roughly 12% seen once. The sequencing sample was made of PBMCs or a T cell subset sorted from them (not recorded which). Every receptor here comes from an adult woman who had mild COVID-19 (a few samples of this study predate the infection). Cell type and time point are not known.

This clonotype is labeled medium-sized (0.01 to 0.1%). The genes are TRBV6-5 and TRBJ1-2, with 8 positions matching TRBD1. The CDR3 has 15 amino acids. V shed 2 bases and J 6 bases; nucleotides not matched to a gene: 8. Germline V CDR1 and CDR2: MNHEY, SVGAGI. The CDR3 is CASSYRQGPADGYTF. As DNA, the CDR3 is TGTGCCAGCAGTTACCGACAGGGGCCGGCGGATGGCTACACCTTC.

The DNA of the CDR3 is TGCGCCAGCACCTCCGGGACTAGCGGGAGCGGCATTCAGTACTTC. Translated, it gives CASTSGTSGSGIQYF. The V gene is TRBV5-1, the J gene TRBJ2-4, with 14 bases that match TRBD2. The germline V gene has CDR1 SGHRS and CDR2 YFSETQ. The CDR3 is 15 amino acids. The junction had 8 bases not matched to a gene; V was cut back by 6 bases and J by 9 bases. Filled out from reference TRBV5-1 and TRBJ2-4, the complete variable domain reads KAGVTQTPRYLIKTRGQQVTLSCSPISGHRSVSWYQQTPGQGLQFLFEYFSETQRNKGNFPGRFSGRQFSNSRSEMNVSTLELGDSALYLCASTSGTSGSGIQYFGAGTRLSVL.

V and J are TRBV7-2 and TRBJ2-1; TRBD1 matches at 8 bases. The V and J ends lost 0 bases and 1 base, in that order; junction bases with no gene match: 2. Germline-derived CDR1 and CDR2 are SGHTA and FQGNSA. The CDR3 totals 16 residues. The CDR3 reads CASSLARDRSYNEQFF. The CDR3 DNA reads as TGTGCCAGCAGCTTAGCGAGGGACAGGTCCTACAATGAGCAGTTCTTC.

This clonotype was picked up many times. The chain is built from TRBV3-1 and TRBJ1-6; weak D call: TRBD1 (6 bases). The V and J ends lost 0 bases and 7 bases respectively, with 13 bases between them. The CDR3 runs 16 residues. Germline V CDR1 and CDR2: LGHDT, YNNKEL (reference sequence). CDR3 protein: CASSQEGTGWNSPLHF. CDR3 bases: TGTGCCAGCAGCCAAGAGGGTACAGGGTGGAATTCACCCCTCCACTTT.

V gene TRBV12-3 or TRBV12-4 combines with J gene TRBJ1-1; TRBD1 is a possible D gene (5 bases). The germline V and J ends were trimmed by 3 bases and 4 bases, with 9 bases remaining between them. The CDR3 has 13 amino acids. CDR3 in DNA: TGTGCCAGCAGTTTTCAGGGTAGCACTGAAGCTTTCTTT. Translating it yields CASSFQGSTEAFF.

This clonotype has a count of ten or more. V is TRBV9 and J is TRBJ2-1; D gene uncertain. The CDR3 is 12 residues long. The V gene's germline CDR1 is SGDLS and CDR2 YYNGEE. V was shortened by 4 bases and J by 2 bases, with 4 bases between the two germline ends. CDR3 DNA: TGTGCCAGCAGCCTCCCCTACAATGAGCAGTTCTTC. Encoded protein: CASSLPYNEQFF. The variable domain in full, completed from reference TRBV9 and TRBJ2-1, reads DSGVTQTPKHLITATGQRVTLRCSPRSGDLSVYWYQQSLDQGLQFLIQYYNGEERAKGNILERFSAQQFPDLHSELNLSSLELGDSALYFCASSLPYNEQFFGPGTRLTVL.

The chain uses TRBV4-3 and TRBJ1-4; TRBD1 matches 8 bases. The junction had 11 bases not matched to a gene; V was cut back by 0 bases and J by 5 bases. This CDR3 region has 18 residues. The germline V gene has CDR1 LGHNA and CDR2 YSLEER. The CDR3 reads CASSQDSHSRDRNEKLFF. CDR3 nucleotide sequence: TGCGCCAGCAGCCAAGATTCACACTCCCGGGACAGGAATGAAAAACTGTTTTTT.

This clonotype has a handful of counts. The CDR3 nucleotides read TGTGCCAGCAGTTACCTAGGACAGGGGGAATCACCCCTCCACTTT. Protein sequence: CASSYLGQGESPLHF. The J gene is TRBJ1-6, the V gene TRBV6-5; 10 nucleotides agree with TRBD1. V lost 2 bases, J lost 10 bases, and 5 bases stayed unmatched. Germline CDR1 MNHEY, CDR2 SVGAGI. This CDR3 is 15 amino acids long.

Many counts were recorded for this clonotype. This chain uses TRBV5-1 with TRBJ2-6, with D possibly called TRBD1 or TRBD2 (5 bases each). Germline loops: CDR1 SGHRS, CDR2 YFSETQ. This CDR3 is built from 15 residues. V was trimmed by 4 bases and J by 0 bases, leaving 8 bases between them. CDR3 residues: CASSLGASGANVLTF. Written as DNA, the CDR3 is TGCGCCAGCAGCCTCGGGGCCTCTGGGGCCAACGTCCTGACTTTC.

This clonotype was counted between two and nine times. This chain links TRBV4-3 with TRBJ1-5; TRBD1 matches 8 bases. This CDR3 spans 17 amino acids. With 0 bases clipped from V and 6 bases from J, the junction kept 10 bases outside the gene matches. From germline, CDR1 is LGHNA and CDR2 YSLEER. The CDR3 bases are TGCGCCAGCAGCCAAGATTATGCAGGGGGCGCGAGTCAGCCCCAGCATTTT. It translates to CASSQDYAGGASQPQHF.

This clonotype has at least ten counts. This sequence joins TRBV29-1 and TRBJ2-5; D remains ambiguous. The CDR3 is 14 amino acids. Germline lookup yields CDR1 SQVTM and CDR2 ANQGSEA. V lost 0 bases, J lost 2 bases, and 10 bases lay in between. CDR3 residues: CSVEDLSFQETQYF. The CDR3 nucleotides read TGCAGCGTTGAAGATTTGAGCTTTCAAGAGACCCAGTACTTC. The full variable domain, in which reference TRBV29-1 and TRBJ2-5 provide the parts outside the CDR3, is SAVISQKPSRDICQRGTSLTIQCQVDSQVTMMFWYRQQPGQSLTLIATANQGSEATYESGFVIDKFPISRPNLTFSTLTVSNMSPEDSSIYLCSVEDLSFQETQYFGPGTRLLVL.

This clonotype was seen repeatedly, ten times or more. The chain is built from TRBV7-3 and TRBJ2-3, with D unclear. Germline V gives CDR1 SGHTA, CDR2 FQGTGA. The CDR3 has 15 residues. V lost 3 bases, J lost 6 bases, and 16 bases lay in between. In DNA, the CDR3 is TGTGCCAGCAGCTTGTCGATACCTTCCACGGATACGCAGTATTTT. Translating gives CASSLSIPSTDTQYF.

CDR3 in amino acids: CASSLGTAFSGANVLTF. DNA of the CDR3: TGTGCCAGCAGTCTAGGGACAGCATTCTCTGGGGCCAACGTCCTGACTTTC. The chain joins TRBV12-3 or TRBV12-4 to TRBJ2-6; TRBD1 agrees at 7 bases. The CDR3 is 17 amino acids. The trim removed 5 bases at V and 0 bases at J, leaving 7 bases unmatched.

This clonotype was seen repeatedly, ten times or more. This chain links TRBV4-2 with TRBJ2-1; 8 nucleotides match TRBD1. The CDR3 is made up of 14 amino acids. V shed 1 base and J 7 bases; nucleotides not matched to a gene: 3. Germline V gives CDR1 LGHNA, CDR2 YNFKEQ. The CDR3 spells CASSQGYRGNEQFF. The CDR3 DNA reads as TGTGCCAGCAGCCAAGGTTACAGGGGGAATGAGCAGTTCTTC.

The chain couples TRBV19 to TRBJ2-2; a weak D match, TRBD1 (5 bases). Germline V lookup: CDR1 LNHDA, CDR2 SQIVND (reference sequence). This CDR3 has 14 amino acids. V was trimmed by 3 bases and J by 3 bases, leaving 8 bases between them. The CDR3 loop reads CASSIQGYTGELFF. CDR3 bases: TGTGCCAGTAGTATCCAGGGTTACACCGGGGAGCTGTTTTTT.

This chain joins TRBV24-1 and TRBJ2-3; D is uncertain. The CDR3 contains 16 residues. Germline assignment: CDR1 KGHDR and CDR2 SFDVKD. V dropped 12 bases and J dropped 2 bases, with 23 bases sitting between them. CDR3 in amino acids: CASAQGNSLDTDTQYF. DNA of the CDR3: TGTGCCTCCGCGCAAGGGAACTCTCTAGACACAGATACGCAGTATTTT.

This clonotype was observed many times. This chain connects TRBV5-1 to TRBJ2-3; possibly TRBD2 for D (5 bases). The V and J ends lost 0 bases and 6 bases respectively, with 8 bases between them. The CDR3 length is 13 residues. Germline values: CDR1 SGHRS, CDR2 YFSETQ. DNA for the CDR3: TGCGCCAGCAGCTTGGTTCCGGGGGATACGCAGTATTTT. This encodes CASSLVPGDTQYF.

As DNA, the CDR3 is TGTGCCAGCAGGCAACTTCTTCTGGGACAGGGGACTTATGGCTACACCTTC. Protein: CASRQLLLGQGTYGYTF. This chain joins TRBV6-5 and TRBJ1-2; 10 positions agree with TRBD1. Germline CDR1 is MNHEY and CDR2 is SVGAGI. V shed 6 bases, J shed 5 bases, and the junction held 15 bases outside the gene matches. The CDR3 has 17 residues.

This clonotype was detected many times. The chain uses TRBV3-1 and TRBJ2-7, with 7 bases identical to TRBD1. This CDR3 is built from 14 residues. J lost 6 bases, V lost 4 bases, and 9 bases had no gene match. CDR1 is LGHDT, CDR2 YNNKEL, per germline (reference sequence). This CDR3 reads CASSPPGQAFEQYF. CDR3 nucleotides: TGTGCCAGCAGCCCCCCCGGACAGGCCTTCGAGCAGTACTTC.

J is TRBJ2-1 and V is TRBV29-1, with D perhaps being TRBD1 or TRBD2 (5 bases each). CDR3 length equals 14 residues. CDR1 and CDR2 from the germline V gene are SQVTM and ANQGSEA. Trimming removed 7 bases from V and 4 bases from J, with 17 bases in between. The CDR3 region is CSAPRGREYNEQFF. CDR3 nucleotides: TGCAGCGCCCCCCGGGGCAGGGAATACAATGAGCAGTTCTTC.

This chain connects TRBV5-1 to TRBJ2-5; 8 nucleotides align to TRBD2. J gave up 0 bases and V 0 bases, and 4 bases lay outside the gene matches. Germline V gene data show CDR1 as SGHRS and CDR2 as YFSETQ. This CDR3 has 16 residues. The CDR3 loop reads CASSLVPAGDQETQYF. Written as DNA, the CDR3 is TGCGCCAGCAGCTTGGTTCCAGCGGGGGACCAAGAGACCCAGTACTTC.

The rearrangement uses TRBV2 and TRBJ1-4; maybe TRBD1 (6 bases). V shed 5 bases and J shed 0 bases, with 19 bases lying between them. Germline lookup yields CDR1 SNHLY and CDR2 FYNNEI. The CDR3 runs to 18 residues. The chain's CDR3 is CASSLHSLSGATNEKLFF. The CDR3 nucleotides read TGTGCCAGCAGTCTCCATTCTCTTTCAGGGGCAACTAATGAAAAACTGTTTTTT. Complete variable domain (other parts from reference TRBV2 and TRBJ1-4): EPEVTQTPSHQVTQMGQEVILRCVPISNHLYFYWYRQILGQKVEFLVSFYNNEISEKSEIFDDQFSVERPDGSNFTLKIRSTKLEDSAMYFCASSLHSLSGATNEKLFFGSGTQLSVL.

In the case of this clonotype: The germline gene is not matched at one end of the junction; a read error may be the cause. The V and J genes are TRBV12-3 or TRBV12-4 and TRBJ1-1; no clear D gene. The CDR3 spans 11 residues. CDR3 residues: CASSFGSLEIF. The DNA for the CDR3 is TGTGCCAGCAGTTTTGGAAGTTTGGAGATCTTT.

CDR3 in DNA: TGTGCCACGACCCAAGCGGGGGAGGCCTACGAGCAGTACTTC. Translating it yields CATTQAGEAYEQYF. The chain is built from TRBV15 and TRBJ2-7; 8 bases map to TRBD2. This CDR3 has 14 amino acids. Germline V gene data show CDR1 as LNHNV and CDR2 as YYDKDF (reference sequence). J was trimmed by 2 bases and V by 9 bases; bases with no gene match: 9.

The chain uses TRBV4-3 and TRBJ2-5; 12 bases match TRBD2. CDR1 and CDR2 (germline): LGHNA, YSLEER. V shed 1 base and J 4 bases; nucleotides not matched to a gene: 7. This CDR3 has 17 amino acids. CDR3 protein: CASSQGTASGGVETQYF. Written as DNA, the CDR3 is TGCGCCAGCAGCCAAGGAACGGCTAGCGGGGGGGTAGAGACCCAGTACTTC.

This clonotype has just a few counts. This chain connects TRBV12-3 or TRBV12-4 to TRBJ2-7; 8 bases are a match to TRBD2. With 7 bases clipped from V and 1 base from J, the junction kept 9 bases outside the gene matches. This CDR3 region has 15 residues. The CDR3: CASNPSGGLSYEQYF. The CDR3 DNA follows: TGTGCCAGCAACCCCAGCGGGGGCCTATCCTACGAGCAGTACTTC.

This rearrangement joins TRBV5-5 to TRBJ2-7, with no clear D. The CDR3 totals 13 residues. Germline V gene lookup returns CDR1 SGHKS and CDR2 YYEKEE (reference sequence). V shed 2 bases and J shed 6 bases, with 12 bases lying between them. The DNA of the CDR3 is TGTGCCAGCAGCTTTCCCCCCGCAGTCGAGCAGTACTTC. It is translated as CASSFPPAVEQYF.

This clonotype was observed a handful of times. The J gene is TRBJ1-4, the V gene TRBV4-3, with a tentative D call TRBD1 (5 bases). V lost 0 bases, J lost 4 bases, and 12 bases lay in between. The CDR3 contains 16 residues. The germline V gene has CDR1 LGHNA and CDR2 YSLEER. This CDR3 is CASSQDWGRLNEKLFF. CDR3 DNA: TGCGCCAGCAGCCAAGATTGGGGCAGACTTAATGAAAAACTGTTTTTT.

The gene calls are TRBV7-9 and TRBJ2-1, with 8 bases matching TRBD2. The J segment lost 4 bases and the V segment lost 5 bases, leaving 7 bases of the junction unmatched. Germline V gene sequence: CDR1 SEHNR, CDR2 FQNEAQ (reference sequence). CDR3 length equals 15 residues. CDR3 in DNA: TGTGCCAGCAGCGTCCGGGGGGGCAATTACAATGAGCAGTTCTTC. Translating gives CASSVRGGNYNEQFF.

This clonotype was observed a handful of times. The CDR3 region has the DNA TGCGCCAGCAGCTTAGGGAATCCAGGGGGTTGGGACAATGAGCAGTTCTTC. Translation: CASSLGNPGGWDNEQFF. The chain joins TRBV5-1 to TRBJ2-1; 7 bases match TRBD1. The junction had 13 bases not matched to a gene; V was cut back by 2 bases and J by 5 bases. The length of the CDR3 is 17 residues. Germline assignment: CDR1 SGHRS and CDR2 YFSETQ.

This clonotype came up a few times. This chain uses TRBV4-3 with TRBJ1-2, with TRBD1 identical over 10 bases. The CDR3 is made up of 14 amino acids. V lost 4 bases, J lost 4 bases, and 3 bases stayed unmatched. Germline V gives CDR1 LGHNA, CDR2 YSLEER. CDR3 coding DNA: TGCGCCAGCAGCCTTGACAGGGGGCCCTATGGCTACACCTTC. Its protein is CASSLDRGPYGYTF.